The 28 T cell receptor beta chains below were found in one sample sequenced in a study of blood T cell repertoires in COVID-19. TCRdb's copy holds only in-frame clones and misses some; the assay was immunoSEQ multiplex PCR. The repertoire holds 250,000 or so clones, with 84% as singletons. The source material was PBMCs or T cells enriched from blood (not recorded which). The receptors shown here come from a man aged 45-65 years who had recovered from COVID-19.

The CDR3 reads CASSETVAPSPYGYTF. CDR3 nucleotides: TGTGCCAGCAGTGAAACAGTGGCCCCGTCCCCATATGGCTACACCTTC. The V and J genes are TRBV2 and TRBJ1-2; D gene ambiguous. Trimming removed 2 bases from V and 5 bases from J, with 18 bases in between. CDR1 and CDR2 (germline): SNHLY, FYNNEI. The CDR3 extends over 16 amino acids.

The genes are TRBV18 and TRBJ1-1, with 10 bases aligning to TRBD1. After removal of 3 bases from V and 6 bases from J, the junction contained 7 bases not matched to a gene. CDR1 is KGHSH and CDR2 is LQKENI in the germline V gene. The CDR3 is 15 residues long. The CDR3 DNA reads TGTGCCAGCTCACCTACCGGGACAGGGGATCCTGAAGCTTTCTTT. It is translated as CASSPTGTGDPEAFF.

In DNA form, the CDR3 reads TGTGCCTGGACCCAGAGGGCCGCGACAAGGGACAGGGAGATCCAGGGCTACACCTTC. The encoded protein is CAWTQRAATRDREIQGYTF. V is TRBV30 and J is TRBJ1-2, with 9 bases matching TRBD1. This CDR3 has 19 amino acids. Germline V lookup: CDR1 GTSNPN, CDR2 SVGIG (reference sequence). V gave up 4 bases and J gave up 8 bases; unmatched junction bases: 26.

The J gene is TRBJ2-5, the V gene TRBV28, with TRBD2 identical over 11 bases. This CDR3 contains 17 residues. Germline V gives CDR1 MDHEN, CDR2 SYDVKM. The V segment lost 4 bases and the J segment 5 bases; nucleotides outside the gene matches: 12. The CDR3 protein is CASSSPGLADGMETQYF. Here the CDR3 DNA reads TGTGCCAGCAGTTCCCCGGGACTAGCGGACGGGATGGAGACCCAGTACTTC. Drawing the rest from reference TRBV28 and TRBJ2-5, the complete variable domain is DVKVTQSSRYLVKRTGEKVFLECVQDMDHENMFWYRQDPGLGLRLIYFSYDVKMKEKGDIPEGYSVSREKKERFSLILESASTNQTSMYLCASSSPGLADGMETQYFGPGTRLLVL.

This clone was detected only a few times. The chain carries TRBV27 and TRBJ1-2, with 9 bases lining up with TRBD1. This CDR3 contains 14 residues. V lost 6 bases and J lost 5; bases outside the gene matches: 7. Germline CDR1 is MNHEY and CDR2 is SMNVEV (reference sequence). The CDR3, as DNA: TGTGCCAGCAGCTTTATACAGGGGGCATATGGCTACACCTTC. It is translated as CASSFIQGAYGYTF.

This chain links TRBV5-6 with TRBJ2-3; 10 bases align to TRBD1. V shed 3 bases and J 4 bases; nucleotides not matched to a gene: 8. Germline V gene data show CDR1 as SGHDT and CDR2 as YYEEEE. CDR3 length: 16 amino acids. The CDR3 is CASSYRDRGLADTQYF. Here the CDR3 DNA reads TGTGCCAGCAGCTACCGGGACAGGGGTTTGGCAGATACGCAGTATTTT.

The chain joins TRBV12-5 to TRBJ2-1; D possibly corresponds to TRBD2 (6 bases). Germline loops: CDR1 LGHNT, CDR2 FRNRAP. This CDR3 contains 17 residues. Between the trimmed V and J ends, which lost 1 base and 9 bases, there was a span of 22 bases. This CDR3 is CASGLDPGGIGVIEQFF. The CDR3 nucleotides are TGTGCTAGTGGTTTGGACCCTGGAGGGATAGGTGTGATTGAGCAGTTCTTC. Full variable domain (rest looked up from reference TRBV12-5 and TRBJ2-1): DARVTQTPRHKVTEMGQEVTMRCQPILGHNTVFWYRQTMMQGLELLAYFRNRAPLDDSGMPKDRFSAEMPDATLATLKIQPSEPRDSAVYFCASGLDPGGIGVIEQFFGPGTRLTVL.

To note about this clone: Within the sample, other DNA sequences also encode this same CDR3. The gene calls are TRBV9 and TRBJ1-5; 7 bases line up with TRBD1. The germline gives CDR1 SGDLS, CDR2 YYNGEE. The CDR3 is 14 residues long. Trimming removed 0 bases from V and 4 bases from J; junction bases left unmatched: 1. The CDR3 DNA follows: TGTGCCAGCAGCGTAGGACAGGGAAATCAGCCCCAGCATTTT. Translating gives CASSVGQGNQPQHF.

This sequence joins TRBV7-2 and TRBJ2-3; D is unclear. V was trimmed by 0 bases and J by 8 bases, leaving 12 bases between them. Per germline, CDR1 SGHTA and CDR2 FQGNSA. The CDR3 runs to 14 residues. The CDR3 nucleotides read TGTGCCAGCAGCTTAGCGCTTCGGGTAACTACGCAGTATTTT. Translation gives CASSLALRVTTQYF.

This clone appeared once. This chain links TRBV27 with TRBJ2-3; 13 bases align to TRBD2. V was pared by 3 bases and J by 4 bases, with 7 bases of the junction left unmatched. The germline CDR1 and CDR2 sequences are MNHEY and SMNVEV (reference sequence). CDR3 length equals 17 residues. CDR3 region: CASSFTSGGAEADTQYF. DNA of the CDR3: TGTGCCAGCAGTTTCACTAGCGGGGGGGCCGAGGCAGATACGCAGTATTTT.

The chain carries TRBV6-4 and TRBJ2-1, with TRBD2 identical over 9 bases. V shed 3 bases, J shed 0 bases, and the junction held 3 bases outside the gene matches. The CDR3 totals 16 residues. CDR1 is MRHNA, CDR2 SNTAGT, per germline. CDR3 residues: CASSDLAGSSYNEQFF. The CDR3 DNA sequence: TGTGCCAGCAGTGATCTAGCGGGGAGCTCCTACAATGAGCAGTTCTTC.

V gene TRBV7-9 combines with J gene TRBJ1-1; TRBD1 agrees at 7 bases. CDR1 is SEHNR and CDR2 is FQNEAQ in the germline V gene (reference sequence). This CDR3 region has 15 residues. V gave up 5 bases and J gave up 1 base; unmatched junction bases: 7. CDR3: CASSPRGTANTEAFF. CDR3 nucleotide sequence: TGTGCCAGCAGCCCCCGTGGGACAGCGAACACTGAAGCTTTCTTT.

This clone has only one observation. V and J are TRBV5-4 and TRBJ1-2; 8 nucleotides agree with TRBD1. Germline lookup yields CDR1 SGHNT and CDR2 YYREEE (reference sequence). J was trimmed by 6 bases and V by 6 bases; bases with no gene match: 13. This CDR3 has 15 residues. DNA of the CDR3: TGTGCCAGCATCCTAACCGGGACAGGTCAAAATGGCTACACCTTC. It encodes CASILTGTGQNGYTF.

The chain has TRBV9 and TRBJ2-2; 12 nucleotides line up with TRBD2. In germline, CDR1 is SGDLS, CDR2 YYNGEE. Germline trimming cut 0 bases from V and 7 bases from J; bases unmatched to any gene: 4. The CDR3 is 16 amino acids. This chain's CDR3 is CASSVGLAGAGGELFF. CDR3 sequence (DNA): TGTGCCAGCAGCGTAGGACTAGCGGGAGCTGGCGGGGAGCTGTTTTTT.

The chain carries TRBV14 and TRBJ2-3; weak D call: TRBD1 (5 bases). The V end lost 2 bases, the J end lost 2 bases, and 20 bases lay between the germline ends. This CDR3 comprises 18 residues. Per germline, CDR1 SGHDN and CDR2 FVKESK. The CDR3 DNA reads as TGTGCCAGCAGCCAAAGTCTATGGGGCAGACCCTACACAGATACGCAGTATTTT. Residues: CASSQSLWGRPYTDTQYF. Based on the CDR3 plus reference TRBV14 and TRBJ2-3, the full variable domain is EAGVTQFPSHSVIEKGQTVTLRCDPISGHDNLYWYRRVMGKEIKFLLHFVKESKQDESGMPNNRFLAERTGGTYSTLKVQPAELEDSGVYFCASSQSLWGRPYTDTQYFGPGTRLTVL.

This clone was observed a few times. V gene TRBV2 combines with J gene TRBJ2-7, with 8 nucleotides matching TRBD2. Trimming took 8 bases from V and 2 from J; bases not matched to a gene: 11. The CDR3 consists of 15 residues. The germline V gene has CDR1 SNHLY and CDR2 FYNNEI. CDR3 region: CASGARRGVTYEQYF. CDR3 nucleotide sequence: TGTGCCAGCGGGGCTCGGCGGGGGGTTACCTACGAGCAGTACTTC.

The rearrangement uses TRBV5-6 and TRBJ1-4, with a possible D match to TRBD1 (5 bases). The CDR3 is made up of 14 amino acids. CDR1 and CDR2 (germline): SGHDT, YYEEEE. Trimming stripped 2 bases from V and 2 bases from J, with 7 bases between. DNA of the CDR3: TGTGCCAGCAGCTTTGGGGGGACTAATGAAAAACTGTTTTTT. Translated: CASSFGGTNEKLFF.

The rearrangement joins TRBV28 to TRBJ2-7, with 9 positions matching TRBD2. The ends lost 3 bases at V and 6 bases at J; junction bases unmatched: 12. The CDR3 length is 16 residues. Germline CDR1 and CDR2: MDHEN and SYDVKM. CDR3 loop: CASSFRFRAGGPEQYF. The CDR3 bases are TGTGCCAGCAGTTTTCGGTTCCGAGCGGGAGGTCCCGAGCAGTACTTC.

This clone was seen just once. The chain carries TRBV7-2 and TRBJ2-3, with 12 bases aligning to TRBD2. Germline trimming cut 4 bases from V and 10 bases from J; bases unmatched to any gene: 15. The germline V gene encodes CDR1 SGHTA and CDR2 FQGNSA. The CDR3 length is 17 residues. DNA for the CDR3: TGTGCCAGCAGCTCCTGGACTAGCGGGATACTTGGTGACCCGCAGTATTTT. It yields the protein CASSSWTSGILGDPQYF. The full variable domain, rest sourced from reference TRBV7-2 and TRBJ2-3, is GAGVSQSPSNKVTEKGKDVELRCDPISGHTALYWYRQSLGQGLEFLIYFQGNSAPDKSGLPSDRFSAERTGGSVSTLTIQRTQQEDSAVYLCASSSWTSGILGDPQYFGPGTRLTVL.

The rearrangement links TRBV5-6 to TRBJ1-3; the D gene is possibly TRBD1 (6 bases). Looked up from germline, CDR1 is SGHDT and CDR2 is YYEEEE. The V gene lost 4 bases and the J gene lost 4 bases, with 15 bases spanning the gap. CDR3 length: 15 residues. The CDR3 region is CASSDGTPLGNTIYF. CDR3 bases: TGTGCCAGCAGCGATGGGACACCGTTAGGAAACACCATATATTTT.

This sequence joins TRBV21-1 and TRBJ1-1; the table gives TRBD1 as D, unverified against the DNA. TRBV21-1 is termed a pseudogene. The CDR3 has 12 residues. The CDR3 loop is CASKFQNTEAFF. The CDR3 DNA reads as TGTGCCAGCAAATTCCAGAACACTGAAGCTTTCTTT.

The chain carries TRBV11-2 and TRBJ1-2; 12 bases align to TRBD1. CDR3 length equals 15 residues. Germline loops: CDR1 SGHAT, CDR2 FQNNGV. J was trimmed by 8 bases and V by 1 base; bases with no gene match: 5. Here the CDR3 reads CASSLGGQGARGYTF. The CDR3 DNA follows: TGTGCCAGCAGCTTAGGGGGACAGGGGGCAAGGGGCTACACCTTC.

This chain joins TRBV5-1 and TRBJ2-1, with 9 nucleotides matching TRBD1. Germline V CDR1 and CDR2: SGHRS, YFSETQ. The CDR3 consists of 16 residues. J was trimmed by 8 bases and V by 2 bases; bases with no gene match: 11. CDR3 sequence: CASSLSGTGIGDEQFF. The CDR3 DNA sequence: TGCGCCAGCAGCTTATCCGGGACAGGGATCGGGGATGAGCAGTTCTTC.

The chain carries TRBV30 and TRBJ1-4; 8 bases fit TRBD1. The CDR3 sequence is 21 residues long. With V trimmed by 3 bases and J by 7 bases, 28 bases remained unmatched. Germline values: CDR1 GTSNPN, CDR2 SVGIG (reference sequence). CDR3 region: CAWRRTGLPERGLLGGEKLFF. CDR3 bases: TGTGCCTGGAGACGGACAGGGCTCCCCGAGCGTGGCCTCCTAGGAGGTGAAAAACTGTTTTTT.

This clone has a handful of counts. The CDR3 DNA follows: TGTGCCAGCAGCTCCCGGCGGGGGGAGGGCTACACCTTC. Its protein product is CASSSRRGEGYTF. The gene calls are TRBV11-2 and TRBJ1-2; possibly TRBD1 for D (5 bases). Germline CDR1 and CDR2: SGHAT and FQNNGV. The CDR3 totals 13 residues. Trimming removed 4 bases at V and 8 bases at J, with 14 bases between.

The V gene is TRBV5-1, the J gene TRBJ2-3, with D possibly TRBD1 on 5 matching bases. This CDR3 has 13 residues. V was cut by 2 bases and J by 6 bases, with 10 bases left in between. CDR1 and CDR2 from the germline V gene are SGHRS and YFSETQ. The CDR3 here is CASSLGAADTQYF. The DNA of the CDR3 is TGCGCCAGCAGCTTAGGGGCGGCGGATACGCAGTATTTT.

This clone was found once. V gene TRBV10-2 combines with J gene TRBJ2-5, with 13 bases that match TRBD2. Looked up from germline, CDR1 is WSHSY and CDR2 is SAAADI. V was pared by 3 bases and J by 9 bases, with 7 bases of the junction left unmatched. This CDR3 is built from 15 residues. The CDR3 region is CASSEPGLAGLAQYF. The CDR3 nucleotides are TGCGCCAGCAGTGAACCGGGACTAGCGGGGTTGGCCCAGTACTTC.

This clone was detected once. The rearrangement joins TRBV5-1 to TRBJ1-1; 7 nucleotides align to TRBD1. This CDR3 is built from 18 residues. The junction had 13 bases not matched to a gene; V was cut back by 2 bases and J by 0 bases. The V gene's germline CDR1 is SGHRS and CDR2 YFSETQ. The CDR3 reads CASSFVQGPFLMNTEAFF. The DNA for the CDR3 is TGCGCCAGCAGCTTTGTACAGGGGCCTTTTCTTATGAACACTGAAGCTTTCTTT. Using reference TRBV5-1 and TRBJ1-1 for the parts outside the CDR3, the full variable domain is KAGVTQTPRYLIKTRGQQVTLSCSPISGHRSVSWYQQTPGQGLQFLFEYFSETQRNKGNFPGRFSGRQFSNSRSEMNVSTLELGDSALYLCASSFVQGPFLMNTEAFFGQGTRLTVV.